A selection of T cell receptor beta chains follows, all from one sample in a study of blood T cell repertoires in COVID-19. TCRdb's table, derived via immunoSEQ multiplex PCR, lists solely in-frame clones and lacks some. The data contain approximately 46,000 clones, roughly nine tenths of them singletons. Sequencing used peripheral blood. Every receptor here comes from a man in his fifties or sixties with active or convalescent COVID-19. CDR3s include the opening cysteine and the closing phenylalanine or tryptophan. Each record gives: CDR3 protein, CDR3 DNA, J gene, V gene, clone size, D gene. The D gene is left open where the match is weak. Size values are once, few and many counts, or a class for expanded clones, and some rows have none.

CATGTDYGYTF | TGTGCCACCGGGACAGACTATGGCTACACCTTC | TRBJ1-2 | TRBV24-1 | - | TRBD1
CASTQNPGTGLEKLFF | TGTGCCAGCACCCAAAACCCCGGGACAGGTCTTGAAAAACTGTTTTTT | TRBJ1-4 | TRBV18 | once | TRBD1
CASSGWSGGNQPQHF | TGTGCCAGCAGTGGGTGGTCAGGGGGAAATCAGCCCCAGCATTTT | TRBJ1-5 | TRBV28 | - | TRBD1
CASSDMGGEQPQHF | TGTGCCAGCAGTGATATGGGGGGGGAGCAGCCCCAGCATTTT | TRBJ1-5 | TRBV2 | - | -
CASSTGQGGHYYGYTF | TGTGCCAGCAGCACCGGACAGGGGGGTCATTATTATGGCTACACCTTC | TRBJ1-2 | TRBV5-5 | - | TRBD1
CASKPGQGGSPLHF | TGTGCCAGCAAACCGGGACAGGGGGGATCACCCCTCCACTTT | TRBJ1-6 | TRBV28 | medium-sized | TRBD1
CASSWTGTGANVLTF | TGTGCCAGCTCGTGGACGGGGACTGGGGCCAACGTCCTGACTTTC | TRBJ2-6 | TRBV18 | - | -
CASSSGTAGNTIYF | TGTGCCAGCAGCTCCGGGACAGCGGGAAACACCATATATTTT | TRBJ1-3 | TRBV7-7 | - | TRBD1
CASSLSRADTQYF | TGTGCCAGCAGCTTAAGCAGGGCAGATACGCAGTATTTT | TRBJ2-3 | TRBV7-9 | - | -
CASSPRRRGPYEQYF | TGTGCCAGCAGCCCCCGTCGCCGCGGTCCCTACGAGCAGTACTTC | TRBJ2-7 | TRBV14 | - | -
CASSLGGARGLNTEAFF | TGTGCCAGCAGCTTAGGGGGGGCCAGGGGGCTAAACACTGAAGCTTTCTTT | TRBJ1-1 | TRBV7-2 | - | TRBD1
CASSYEWESRDRNNEQYF | TGTGCCAGCAGTTACGAGTGGGAAAGCCGGGACAGGAACAACGAGCAGTACTTC | TRBJ2-7 | TRBV6-2/TRBV6-3 | few | TRBD1
CASSGTGAFQETQYF | TGCGCCAGCAGCGGGACAGGGGCCTTTCAAGAGACCCAGTACTTC | TRBJ2-5 | TRBV10-1 | - | TRBD1
CASRDSLSTNEKLFF | TGCGCCAGTAGGGACAGTCTTTCAACTAATGAAAAACTGTTTTTT | TRBJ1-4 | TRBV5-1 | - | TRBD1
CASSLAPTTSINYGYTF | TGCGCCAGCAGCTTGGCTCCTACTACGTCAATTAACTATGGCTACACCTTC | TRBJ1-2 | TRBV5-1 | once | -
CASSDGGVNTGELFF | TGTGCCAGCAGTGATGGGGGGGTAAACACCGGGGAGCTGTTTTTT | TRBJ2-2 | TRBV6-6 | - | TRBD2
CASSYGTGFTEAFF | TGTGCCAGCAGTTACGGGACAGGGTTCACTGAAGCTTTCTTT | TRBJ1-1 | TRBV6-5 | - | TRBD1
CASSLADRVRAFF | TGTGCCAGCAGTTTAGCCGACAGGGTAAGAGCTTTCTTT | TRBJ1-1 | TRBV27 | - | TRBD1
CAINSGAQETQYF | TGTGCCATCAATTCAGGGGCCCAAGAGACCCAGTACTTC | TRBJ2-5 | TRBV10-3 | - | -
CASSRDRDDEQYF | TGTGCCAGCAGCCGTGACAGGGACGACGAGCAGTACTTC | TRBJ2-7 | TRBV5-4 | - | TRBD1
CASSIGGQSVAFF | TGTGCCAGTAGTATTGGGGGACAGTCTGTGGCTTTCTTT | TRBJ1-1 | TRBV19 | - | TRBD1
CASSQEQGISNYGYTF | TGCGCCAGCAGCCAAGAACAGGGGATTTCTAACTATGGCTACACCTTC | TRBJ1-2 | TRBV4-3 | - | TRBD1
CASSLQGATTEAFF | TGTGCCAGCAGTCTACAGGGGGCGACCACTGAAGCTTTCTTT | TRBJ1-1 | TRBV6-5 | - | TRBD1
CASSGRTGALDYEQYF | TGCGCCAGCAGTGGTCGGACAGGGGCCCTGGACTACGAGCAGTACTTC | TRBJ2-7 | TRBV10-1 | - | TRBD1
CASSLVARYTGELFF | TGTGCCAGCAGCTTAGTTGCCCGGTACACCGGGGAGCTGTTTTTT | TRBJ2-2 | TRBV7-6 | - | -
CASSLVQVRYEQYF | TGTGCCAGCAGCTTGGTACAGGTTCGTTACGAGCAGTACTTC | TRBJ2-7 | TRBV5-6 | once | -
CASSGRTGGNTEAFF | TGTGCCAGCAGTGGGAGGACAGGGGGGAACACTGAAGCTTTCTTT | TRBJ1-1 | TRBV2 | - | TRBD1
CASSIGRGLVTEAFF | TGTGCCAGTAGTATTGGCAGGGGGCTAGTCACTGAAGCTTTCTTT | TRBJ1-1 | TRBV19 | - | TRBD1
CASRRDRYEQYF | TGTGCCAGCAGGAGGGACAGGTACGAGCAGTACTTC | TRBJ2-7 | TRBV5-4 | - | TRBD1
CASSEPGGLGVYEQYF | TGTGCCAGCAGTGAGCCAGGGGGCTTAGGTGTCTACGAGCAGTACTTC | TRBJ2-7 | TRBV6-1 | once | TRBD1
CASSEEGEGGYTF | TGTGCCAGCAGTGAAGAAGGGGAAGGTGGCTACACCTTC | TRBJ1-2 | TRBV6-1 | few | -